The 17 T cell receptor beta chains below come from one sample, sequenced in a study of blood T cell repertoires in COVID-19. Repertoires were generated with immunoSEQ multiplex PCR, while TCRdb's copy carries only in-frame clones and drops some. The profile covers roughly 200,000 clones, with roughly 87% appearing a single time and 2% to 2.5% taken by the ten largest. Sequencing input: PBMCs or T cells enriched from blood (not recorded which). These receptor sequences come from a woman aged 40 to 49 with acute COVID-19.

V gene TRBV27 combines with J gene TRBJ2-3, with 10 bases fitting TRBD2. The CDR3 is 15 amino acids. With V trimmed by 10 bases and J by 1 base, 8 bases remained unmatched. Per the germline V gene, CDR1 is MNHEY and CDR2 is SMNVEV (reference sequence). CDR3 amino acids: CATHIAGGRTDTQYF. CDR3 coding DNA: TGTGCCACCCACATAGCGGGGGGCCGCACAGATACGCAGTATTTT.

V and J are TRBV28 and TRBJ1-4; TRBD1 is a possible D gene (6 bases). V shed 4 bases and J shed 3 bases, with 9 bases lying between them. CDR1 MDHEN and CDR2 SYDVKM come from the germline V gene. This CDR3 has 14 amino acids. This CDR3 is CASSWTAANEKLFF. The CDR3 DNA sequence: TGTGCCAGCAGTTGGACAGCAGCTAATGAAAAACTGTTTTTT.

V usage is TRBV14 and J usage is TRBJ2-1; D gene uncertain. The CDR3 has 11 residues. The germline V gene has CDR1 SGHDN and CDR2 FVKESK. V gave up 4 bases and J gave up 9 bases, with 7 bases separating them. The CDR3 loop is CASSLVSEQFF. The CDR3 coding sequence is TGTGCCAGCAGCCTGGTGAGTGAGCAGTTCTTC. The full variable domain, with the rest looked up from reference TRBV14 and TRBJ2-1, is EAGVTQFPSHSVIEKGQTVTLRCDPISGHDNLYWYRRVMGKEIKFLLHFVKESKQDESGMPNNRFLAERTGGTYSTLKVQPAELEDSGVYFCASSLVSEQFFGPGTRLTVL.

V gene TRBV4-1 combines with J gene TRBJ2-1; D possibly corresponds to TRBD2 (5 bases). CDR1 is MGHRA, CDR2 YSYEKL, per germline. The CDR3 loop spans 13 amino acids. Deletions cut 8 bases from V and 4 bases from J, with 12 bases between. CDR3 sequence reads: CASGYGVYNEQFF. The CDR3 DNA is TGCGCCAGCGGGTACGGGGTGTACAATGAGCAGTTCTTC.

This clone occurred once. This rearrangement joins TRBV21-1 to TRBJ2-2; no DNA check was done on the table's D call, TRBD2. TRBV21-1 is noted as a pseudogene. This CDR3 is built from 17 residues. CDR3 bases: TGTGCCAGCAGCAAAGGGGGACTCGTGGTGACCTCAGGGGAGCTGTTTTTT. Its protein product is CASSKGGLVVTSGELFF.

This rearrangement joins TRBV11-3 to TRBJ1-1; the D gene is possibly TRBD1 (5 bases). Per germline, CDR1 SGHNT and CDR2 YENEEA. V was clipped by 4 bases and J by 4 bases, with 10 bases between them. CDR3 length equals 13 residues. DNA of the CDR3: TGTGCCAGCAGCTCCGGGACTACCACTGAAGCTTTCTTT. Its translation is CASSSGTTTEAFF.

The V gene is TRBV12-3 or TRBV12-4, the J gene TRBJ1-2; weak D call: TRBD1 (5 bases). The germline V and J ends were trimmed by 6 bases and 6 bases, with 14 bases remaining between them. CDR3 length: 13 amino acids. CDR3 amino acids: CASRSTGSNGYTF. In DNA form, the CDR3 reads TGTGCCAGCAGATCTACAGGCTCCAATGGCTACACCTTC.

The gene calls are TRBV5-1 and TRBJ2-5; weak D call: TRBD2 (6 bases). With 2 bases removed from V and 5 bases from J, the gap between germline ends came to 10 bases. Germline CDR1 reads SGHRS; CDR2 reads YFSETQ. CDR3 length: 13 amino acids. The CDR3 DNA reads as TGCGCCAGCAGCTTAAGTGGAGGGGAGACCCAGTACTTC. Translation gives CASSLSGGETQYF.

V gene TRBV5-5 combines with J gene TRBJ1-6; TRBD1 agrees at 8 bases. Losses at the gene ends were 7 bases for V and 7 bases for J; bases not matched to a gene: 10. The V gene's germline CDR1 is SGHKS and CDR2 YYEKEE (reference sequence). The CDR3 extends over 15 amino acids. Here the CDR3 reads CASDLTGTGNSPLHF. Written as DNA, the CDR3 is TGTGCCAGCGATTTAACCGGGACAGGAAATTCACCCCTCCACTTT.

The chain is built from TRBV18 and TRBJ1-2; D unresolved. Germline V gene lookup returns CDR1 KGHSH and CDR2 LQKENI. This CDR3 comprises 12 residues. Trimming cost V 0 bases and J 8 bases, with 7 bases left between them. The CDR3 DNA reads as TGTGCCAGCTCACCACCCCTAGGAGGCTACACCTTC. Its protein is CASSPPLGGYTF. Combining the CDR3 with reference TRBV18 and TRBJ1-2 gives the whole variable domain NAGVMQNPRHLVRRRGQEARLRCSPMKGHSHVYWYRQLPEEGLKFMVYLQKENIIDESGMPKERFSAEFPKEGPSILRIQQVVRGDSAAYFCASSPPLGGYTFGSGTRLTVV.

The chain combines TRBV7-8 with TRBJ2-7; TRBD1 aligns across 10 bases. V shed 7 bases, J shed 7 bases, and the junction held 13 bases outside the gene matches. The CDR3 has 15 residues. The germline V gene encodes CDR1 SGHVS and CDR2 FQNEAQ. CDR3 coding DNA: TGTGCCAGCACCTCCCGGACAGGGGGTTTCGAGGAGCAGTACTTC. It specifies CASTSRTGGFEEQYF.

V usage is TRBV5-1 and J usage is TRBJ2-7, with 10 bases matching TRBD1. The CDR3 has 16 amino acids. V gave up 0 bases and J gave up 6 bases; unmatched junction bases: 9. The germline CDR1 and CDR2 sequences are SGHRS and YFSETQ. The CDR3 is CASSLGSPGQGSEQYF. Written as DNA, the CDR3 is TGCGCCAGCAGCTTGGGATCACCGGGACAGGGGAGCGAGCAGTACTTC. Looking up the rest from reference TRBV5-1 and TRBJ2-7 gives the full variable domain: KAGVTQTPRYLIKTRGQQVTLSCSPISGHRSVSWYQQTPGQGLQFLFEYFSETQRNKGNFPGRFSGRQFSNSRSEMNVSTLELGDSALYLCASSLGSPGQGSEQYFGPGTRLTVT.

The V call is TRBV2, the J call TRBJ1-2, with 7 bases that match TRBD1. Per the germline V gene, CDR1 is SNHLY and CDR2 is FYNNEI. Trimming removed 5 bases from V and 8 bases from J; junction bases left unmatched: 11. The CDR3 runs to 14 residues. CDR3 DNA sequence: TGTGCCAGCAGTTCCTGGAGGCAAGGGGGCGGCTACACCTTC. Residues: CASSSWRQGGGYTF.

This clone was seen more than once but under ten times. The J gene is TRBJ1-1, the V gene TRBV28, with 8 positions matching TRBD1. J lost 4 bases, V lost 6 bases, and 4 bases had no gene match. The CDR3 loop spans 13 amino acids. Germline CDR1 reads MDHEN; CDR2 reads SYDVKM. Written as DNA, the CDR3 is TGTGCCAGCAGCCCGGGACAGGTCACTGAAGCTTTCTTT. Translated, it gives CASSPGQVTEAFF.

V is TRBV11-2 and J is TRBJ2-1; 11 positions match TRBD2. The CDR3 length is 18 residues. Germline V gene lookup returns CDR1 SGHAT and CDR2 FQNNGV. The V and J ends lost 0 bases and 8 bases, in that order; junction bases with no gene match: 12. The CDR3 DNA is TGTGCCAGCAGCTTAGACCCCCTAGCGGGGGGCGTTGTAGATGAGCAGTTCTTC. This sequence encodes CASSLDPLAGGVVDEQFF.

The rearrangement joins TRBV4-1 to TRBJ2-3; TRBD2 agrees at 13 bases. The CDR3 totals 16 residues. CDR1 and CDR2 from the germline V gene are MGHRA and YSYEKL. The V and J ends lost 4 bases and 6 bases, in that order; junction bases with no gene match: 7. As DNA, the CDR3 is TGCGCCAGCAGCCCTTGGACTAGCGGGAGTCTTGATACGCAGTATTTT. Translating it yields CASSPWTSGSLDTQYF.

This clone showed up just once. This sequence joins TRBV19 and TRBJ2-2; 14 bases agree with TRBD2. The germline V gene encodes CDR1 LNHDA and CDR2 SQIVND (reference sequence). The CDR3 is 16 residues long. The V segment lost 10 bases and the J segment 7 bases; nucleotides outside the gene matches: 11. The CDR3 DNA is TGTGCCACCACGGGACTAGCGGGGGCCATCGGCGGGGAGCTGTTTTTT. Translated: CATTGLAGAIGGELFF.